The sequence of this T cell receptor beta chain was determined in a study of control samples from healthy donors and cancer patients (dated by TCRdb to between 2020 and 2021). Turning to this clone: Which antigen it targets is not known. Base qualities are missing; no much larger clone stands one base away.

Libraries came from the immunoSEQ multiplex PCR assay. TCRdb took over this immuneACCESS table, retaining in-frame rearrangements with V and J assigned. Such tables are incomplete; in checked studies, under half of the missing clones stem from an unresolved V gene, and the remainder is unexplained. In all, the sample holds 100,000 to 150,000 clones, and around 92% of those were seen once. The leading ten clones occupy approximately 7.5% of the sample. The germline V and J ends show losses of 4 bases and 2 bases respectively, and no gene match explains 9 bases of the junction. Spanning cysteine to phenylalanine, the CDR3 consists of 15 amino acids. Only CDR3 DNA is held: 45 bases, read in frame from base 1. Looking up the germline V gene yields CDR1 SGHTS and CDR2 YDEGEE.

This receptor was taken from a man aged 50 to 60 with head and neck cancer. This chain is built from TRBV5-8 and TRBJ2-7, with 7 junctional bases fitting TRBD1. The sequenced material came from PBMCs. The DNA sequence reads TGTGCCAGCAGCCCCTCGCCAGGGGGTGCCTACGAGCAGTACTTC. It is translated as CASSPSPGGAYEQYF.